This record looks at one TCR beta chain sequence and its context. What it binds is not known. This sample is drawn from a study of cytomegalovirus exposure and HLA in healthy donors. Overall study: An earlier analysis identified more than 95 million unique TCR beta sequences in some 170 million T cells.

General study points: Later findings reportedly placed an Asian-associated ancestry cluster below the roughly 700-donor mean for N-insertions. For TCR beta chains, V- and J-gene trimming was later linked to a missense DCLRE1C variant. The authors excluded some V segments, including TRBV6-2 and TRBV6-3, as indistinguishable.

The PCR ran on 60 Vbeta and 13 Jbeta primers. Profiling relied on immunoSEQ multiplex PCR, and the TCRdb table lists in-frame clones only, not all of them. The repertoire holds 95,000 to 150,000 clones, about three quarters seen once, with roughly 1.2% in the top ten. The CDR3 length is 14 residues. V lost 1 base and J lost 7; bases outside the gene matches: 4. The germline CDR1 and CDR2 sequences are SGHNT and YENEEA. The chain is built from TRBV11-3 and TRBJ2-1; 7 bases match TRBD2. The clonotype comes from a female donor in good health and CMV-seronegative. What was sequenced was PBMCs. The CDR3 bases are TGTGCCAGCAGCTTAGGCGGGAGCCAGAATGAGCAGTTCTTC. It is translated as CASSLGGSQNEQFF.